The present entry profiles one TCR beta chain with its context. The antigen it recognizes is unknown. No much larger clone exists at a distance of one base, and base qualities are not known. This entry is derived from a study of cytomegalovirus exposure and HLA in healthy donors (dated by TCRdb to the late 2010s). For the study in its entirety: In an earlier analysis of several hundred of the donors, about 260 Gb of sequence data and 90 million to 120 million unique TCR beta sequences from about 180 million T cells were reported. To predict cytomegalovirus infection status, the study brought together high-throughput TCR immunosequencing, statistical association of individual TCRs with disease status, and machine learning. The study profiled the T cell repertoires of hundreds of subjects by immunosequencing and related them to cytomegalovirus serostatus. Both class I and class II loci were covered by HLA typing, at four-digit resolution. Genome-wide SNP genotypes for about 60% of the roughly 700 donors were used in a later genetic analysis, which treated that subset as a discovery cohort. Four to six DR-DQ haplotypes were handled as single units for association and clustering, since linkage in the cohort was strong. The study aimed to test whether cataloging public T cell receptors could reveal signatures of past pathogen exposure. All discovery cohort repertoires had been generated on a single sequencing platform. The genetic ancestry cluster associated with self-reported Caucasian donors included about four fifths of the approximately 430 genotyped donors. In an earlier analysis of 587 of the donors, high-throughput TCR beta sequencing was used to judge whether each TCR beta V gene segment behaved as functional or pseudogenic. Rather than using new phenotypic data, the later analysis identified candidate immune exposures from TCR beta sequences and from how often those sequences occurred across donors. The number of typed donors differed by locus: about 620-640 for A, B, C, DRB1 and DQB1; approximately 520 for DQA1; 606 for DPA1; and 450 to 480 for DPB1. Among about 360 genotyped donors of the cohort, an average of about 240,000 unique TCR beta nucleotide sequences were sequenced per donor, about a sixth of them non-productive. Donor age, sex, ethnicity and CMV serostatus were collected together with the repertoire data. An early release that covered fewer than 800 HLA-typed donors contained about 290 gigabases of sequencing data and about 84 million unique TCR sequences. In a later analysis, previously published TCR beta repertoires from several hundred donors were re-analyzed and high-resolution HLA genotyping was added so that TCR occurrence patterns could be studied. Along with the approximately 670-subject first cohort, a separate validation cohort of 120 different subjects was used.

Receptor amplification or capture employed the immunoSEQ multiplex PCR assay. For the multiplex PCR, a mixture combining 60 forward primers for TCR Vbeta segments and 13 reverse primers for TCR Jbeta segments was used. The CDR3 region of rearranged TCR beta genes was amplified from genomic DNA with a multiplex PCR assay. On the Illumina HiSeq System, the amplified TCR beta libraries were sequenced as 87-base-pair reads. Per the original workflow: A later analysis tallied some 79 million unique TCR beta chains across the 700 or so repertoires, and about 12 million of those chains were shared by two or more donors. Raw reads were error-corrected and collapsed into unique sequences with a nearest-neighbor algorithm that merged closely related sequences to remove PCR and sequencing errors. To assign V, D and J gene segments, CDR3 sequences were aligned to IMGT reference sequences. For a sequence to be retained, at least a six-nucleotide match to both a V gene segment and a J gene segment was required. Rearrangements were classified as productive when the CDR3 lacked stop codons and remained in frame with V and J, and all other rearrangements were classified as non-productive. CDR3 was defined according to IMGT convention as the region running from the second conserved V-encoded cysteine to the conserved J-encoded phenylalanine. In an earlier analysis of 500 to 650 of the donors, sequences lacking an unambiguous match to a single V gene segment were excluded. An earlier analysis of about 590 of the donors classified V segments as functional when productive rearrangements were above 56.7% and as segregating when the standard deviation between donors was above 5%. A statistical classification framework was built to diagnose cytomegalovirus status from the catalog of TCR beta chain sequences. In a later analysis, TCR nucleotide sequences were compared against IMGT/GENE-DB human TR gene sequences so that V and J genes could be assigned. A later analysis assigned CDR3 sequences and most-parsimonious VDJ recombination scenarios with the TCRdist pipeline. In a later analysis, every TCR beta chain was defined by the combination of its CDR3 amino acid sequence and its V-gene family, and reads without a unique V-gene family were dropped. As a way to deal with suspected cross-contamination and a sequencing artifact, a later analysis dropped 450 to 600 nucleotide sequences that were highly shared and had low generation probability. In a later analysis, a clonal expansion index for each public chain was calculated from normalized within-repertoire ranks of inferred template counts. Generation probabilities in a later analysis came from a VDJ recombination model fitted to out-of-frame rearrangements, and those results were checked against IGoR. A later analysis scored TCR-TCR, TCR-HLA and TCR-CMV co-occurrence with hypergeometric tests, applying a repertoire-size bias correction to TCR pairs. To estimate false discovery rates, a later analysis permuted the HLA or CMV assignments 20 times. In a later analysis, co-occurring TCRs were grouped using DBSCAN, with TCRdist sequence similarity added in when clustering inside HLA-allele-positive subsets. Repertoires with fewer than 30,000 or more than 120,000 public chains, plus five repertoires with anomalous nucleotide sharing, were excluded from co-occurrence clustering. Held by TCRdb, this immuneACCESS table contains in-frame sequences only and omits some clones. Under half of the omission traces to an unresolved V gene where checked; the cause of the rest is unknown. The D gene and trimming were derived from the DNA, and the V and J assignments and clone size from that table. Within this sample are roughly 190,000 clones, with just under 80% of them counted one time only. Less than 3.5% of the sample is taken by the ten largest.

Trimming takes 1 base off V and 5 bases off J; junction bases not matched to a gene: 6. From the cysteine through the phenylalanine, the CDR3 covers 15 amino acids. The read is trimmed to its CDR3 DNA, 45 bases read in frame from base 1. The germline V gene encodes CDR1 SGHNT and CDR2 YYREEE (reference sequence). General conclusions and limits of the study: Most TCR sequences were observed very rarely across donors, whereas some public TCRs were present in many individuals. Because some donors lacked HLA typing at each locus, the association tests relied only on the typed subset. A later analysis found that TCR association rates varied across HLA loci, with DRB1 alleles showing the most associated TCRs and HLA-C alleles the fewest. Correlated functional status among segregating V segments might reflect linkage disequilibrium, but an unknown experimental factor could not be ruled out. Three of the identified cytomegalovirus-associated TCR beta chains were confirmed in vitro to be specific for cytomegalovirus antigens. A later analysis found that HLA-associated TCR beta chains were more clonally expanded and had lower generation probabilities than equally common non-associated chains. Strong co-occurrence of HLA alleles, especially DR and DQ, made assigning TCR associations to individual alleles difficult. Immune exposure information for the cohort was limited to CMV serostatus. In this cohort, only TCR beta chains were sequenced, and detectable features were limited by the absence of alpha or paired-chain data. A further reported finding was that TCR beta sequences accurately predicted the HLA-A and HLA-B alleles for most subjects in the first cohort. The authors suggested that the approach could potentially be generalized to other disease states and immunological phenotypes. Some IMGT-functional V segments, including TRBV6-2 and TRBV6-3, could not be told apart with the 87-base-pair reads, so those segments were excluded. Roughly uniform sequencing depth across donors was assumed in presence/absence analyses, although this assumption may not hold. The study gave a list of about 170 TCR beta chains associated with cytomegalovirus. Cytomegalovirus status was reported to be diagnosed by the classifier with high specificity and sensitivity in both the original and validation cohorts. According to a later analysis, parvovirus B19, influenza, CMV and Epstein-Barr virus appeared linked to several top co-occurrence clusters. A later analysis found that most CMV-associated TCR beta chains appeared HLA-restricted, with HLA associations seemingly driven largely by CMV exposure. Broadly in line with IMGT annotations, most TCR beta V segments showed up in productive rearrangements about 87% or about 30% of the time in an earlier analysis of under 700 of the donors. In a later genetic analysis, fewer N-insertions in productive TCRs were reported among donors in an Asian-associated ancestry cluster than the 666-donor mean. A cluster of highly shared sequence variants was judged likely to be a technical artifact of the sequencing pipeline. V-gene and J-gene trimming of TCR beta chains was associated with a missense DCLRE1C variant in a later genetic analysis, and the association was replicated in an independent cohort. In a later analysis, some 17,000 TCR beta sequences were associated with specific HLA alleles at a false discovery rate of 0.05. Some 16 rarely observed V segments, including chromosome 9 orphons, were excluded from the earlier analysis of approximately 500 of the donors because counts were too low.

The cohort comprised 550 to 700 healthy bone marrow donors. At the time of sampling, every cohort member was nominally healthy, though immune exposures that went unrecorded were likely present. The donor tested CMV seronegative, placing the donor among the 350 to 400 seronegative members of the cohort. Each donor provided a peripheral blood sample, and peripheral blood mononuclear cells were used for TCR beta sequencing. Genomic DNA was extracted from the blood cell samples with the Qiagen DNeasy Blood Extraction Kit. This receptor was taken from a female donor in good health and CMV-seronegative. Sequences were obtained from PBMCs. The V and J genes are TRBV5-4 and TRBJ2-1; the junction holds 7 bases that match TRBD2. The base sequence is TGTGCCAGCAGCTTGCCAACTAGCGACCACAATGAGCAGTTCTTC. Its product reads: CASSLPTSDHNEQFF.